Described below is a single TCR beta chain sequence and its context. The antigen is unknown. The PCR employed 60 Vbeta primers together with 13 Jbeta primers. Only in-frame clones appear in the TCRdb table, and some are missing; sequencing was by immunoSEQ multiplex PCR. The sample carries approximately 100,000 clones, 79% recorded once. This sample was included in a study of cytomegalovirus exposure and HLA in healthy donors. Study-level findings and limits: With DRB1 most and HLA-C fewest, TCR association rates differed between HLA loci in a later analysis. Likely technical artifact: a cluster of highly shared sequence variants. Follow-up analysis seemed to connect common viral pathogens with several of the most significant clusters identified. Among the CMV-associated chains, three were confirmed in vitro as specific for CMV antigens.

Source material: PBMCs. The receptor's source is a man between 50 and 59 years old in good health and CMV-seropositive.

This CDR3 is CASSELDSDYEQYF. For the CDR3, the DNA is TGTGCCAGCAGCGAATTAGACAGCGACTACGAGCAGTACTTC. V and J are TRBV7-9 and TRBJ2-7; D possibly corresponds to TRBD1 (5 bases). Per the germline V gene, CDR1 is SEHNR and CDR2 is FQNEAQ (reference sequence). The CDR3 is 14 amino acids. Trimming shortened V by 5 bases and J by 3 bases, and 14 bases separated the two germline ends.